The clone carrying this T cell receptor beta chain appeared many times. Its antigen remains unidentified. This sample stems from a study of neurological immune-mediated disorders. Study-level points and caveats: The greatest TCR clonal expansion occurred in HTLV-1-associated myelopathy and the least in multiple sclerosis, which fell below healthy controls.

With 10-nucleotide random UMIs included, cDNA was synthesized by 5'RACE. TCRdb recomputed calls from the 5' RACE reads with MiXCR, one row per CDR3 protein. Here the sample spans about 49,000 distinct CDR3 sequences, more than 8.5% being singletons. The CDR3 extends over 15 amino acids. Germline lookup yields CDR1 MNHEY and CDR2 SVGEGT. After removal of 6 bases from V and 0 bases from J, the junction contained 5 bases not matched to a gene. Documented time point: longitudinal time-point 1 (baseline). A total of 2 million PBMCs stored at -80 degrees C provided the unsorted libraries. Sequenced: PBMCs. V usage is TRBV6-2 or TRBV6-3 and J usage is TRBJ1-5; 7 positions match TRBD1. This TCR derives from a woman aged 40-49 years in good health. The CDR3 DNA reads TGTGCCAGCAGCTACAGGGGCTATAGCAATCAGCCCCAGCATTTT. Its translation is CASSYRGYSNQPQHF.